The clone carrying this T cell receptor (beta chain) was seen a few times. Antigen: not known. CDR3 size: 14 residues. J gave up 2 bases and V 2 bases, and 4 bases lay outside the gene matches. Germline V gene sequence: CDR1 DFQATT, CDR2 SNEGSKA (reference sequence). Cultured CD4+ T cell DNA was sequenced using the Oncomine TCR Beta short-read assay. In TCRdb, the PCR reads were re-called with MiXCR into one record per CDR3 protein. The sample has around 9,000 distinct CDR3 sequences; approximately 31% are singletons. These data come from a study of vaccination and CD4 T cells after COVID-19. Treatment here: approximately 9-day PBMC culture with coronavirus spike peptide pools or control peptides (ViraFEST assay). An unexposed donor provided the CD4+ T cells, which were collected before the COVID-19 pandemic (2011-2018).

Material for sequencing was CD4+ T cells from blood, cultured in vitro. This receptor was taken from a human donor in good health. The genes are TRBV20-1 and TRBJ2-3, with 7 positions matching TRBD2. This chain's CDR3 is CSARKAGNTDTQYF. In nucleotides, the CDR3 is TGCAGTGCTAGAAAAGCGGGGAACACAGATACGCAGTATTTT.